These 24 T cell receptor beta chains share one sample of origin, sequenced in a study of lymphopenia after photon versus proton radiotherapy. Measured with immunoSEQ multiplex PCR; TCRdb has only the in-frame clones, and not every one. This sample has tens of thousands of clones, with over 75% found just once. Source: peripheral blood, taken from a patient treated with proton-based radiotherapy. The receptors stem from a woman in her 70s with pancreatic cancer.

The chain has TRBV6-1 and TRBJ2-7, with D possibly matching TRBD1 (5 bases). Trimming cost V 10 bases and J 5 bases, with 15 bases left between them. The CDR3 spans 12 residues. Germline V gene lookup returns CDR1 MNHNS and CDR2 SASEGT. The CDR3 sequence is CANSAQGDEQYF. CDR3 nucleotides: TGTGCCAACTCCGCTCAGGGCGACGAGCAGTACTTC.

This sequence joins TRBV28 and TRBJ1-1; D gene unclear. Germline V gene data show CDR1 as MDHEN and CDR2 as SYDVKM. The ends were cut back, 3 bases at V and 6 bases at J, with 8 bases in the middle. There are 12 residues in the CDR3. The CDR3 DNA reads TGTGCCAGCAGTTTGAGCAGCCCTGAAGCTTTCTTT. Its translation: CASSLSSPEAFF.

This chain links TRBV7-2 with TRBJ2-5; a possible D gene is TRBD2 (5 bases). Trimming cost V 4 bases and J 5 bases, with 17 bases left between them. The CDR3 contains 15 residues. The germline gives CDR1 SGHTA, CDR2 FQGNSA. CDR3 protein: CASSSRGPSGETQYF. The CDR3 bases are TGTGCCAGCAGCTCGAGAGGCCCGTCGGGGGAGACCCAGTACTTC. The entire variable domain, with the rest obtained from reference TRBV7-2 and TRBJ2-5, is as follows: GAGVSQSPSNKVTEKGKDVELRCDPISGHTALYWYRQSLGQGLEFLIYFQGNSAPDKSGLPSDRFSAERTGGSVSTLTIQRTQQEDSAVYLCASSSRGPSGETQYFGPGTRLLVL.

This chain links TRBV4-3 with TRBJ2-4; tentatively, D is TRBD2 (6 bases). There are 18 residues in the CDR3. V shed 0 bases and J shed 0 bases, with 15 bases lying between them. The germline V gene encodes CDR1 LGHNA and CDR2 YSLEER. The CDR3 reads CASSQDPPEGIAKNIQYF. The CDR3 DNA reads TGCGCCAGCAGCCAAGATCCTCCGGAGGGGATAGCCAAAAACATTCAGTACTTC.

The J gene is TRBJ2-7, the V gene TRBV7-6; tentatively, D is TRBD1 (6 bases). V was pared by 4 bases and J by 0 bases, with 10 bases between. In germline, CDR1 is SGHVS, CDR2 FNYEAQ. CDR3 length: 14 amino acids. The CDR3 region has the DNA TGTGCCAGCAGCTCGGGACACTCCTCCTACGAGCAGTACTTC. Amino acids: CASSSGHSSYEQYF.

The rearrangement uses TRBV7-2 and TRBJ1-5, with 7 bases fitting TRBD1. The CDR3 covers 15 residues. The ends lost 4 bases at V and 4 bases at J; junction bases unmatched: 7. CDR1 and CDR2 (germline): SGHTA, FQGNSA. In DNA, the CDR3 is TGTGCCAGCAGCTATGACAGGGTTTCAAATCAGCCCCAGCATTTT. Translation: CASSYDRVSNQPQHF.

J is TRBJ2-4 and V is TRBV5-4, with 9 positions matching TRBD1. After removal of 4 bases from V and 7 bases from J, the junction contained 3 bases not matched to a gene. CDR1 is SGHNT and CDR2 is YYREEE in the germline V gene (reference sequence). This CDR3 comprises 13 residues. The CDR3 DNA sequence: TGTGCCAGCAGCCTTGACAGGGGGAACATTCAGTACTTC. This sequence encodes CASSLDRGNIQYF.

Here the CDR3 reads CASSPRGASGSYEQYF. The CDR3 DNA follows: TGCGCCAGCAGCCCACGCGGGGCTAGCGGATCCTACGAGCAGTACTTC. The chain has TRBV5-1 and TRBJ2-7, with 7 bases identical to TRBD2. V was clipped by 4 bases and J by 1 base; unmatched bases: 11. Germline CDR1 SGHRS, CDR2 YFSETQ. CDR3 length: 16 residues.

The chain uses TRBV5-1 and TRBJ2-3, with D maybe TRBD2 (6 bases). The CDR3 consists of 15 residues. Germline assignment: CDR1 SGHRS and CDR2 YFSETQ. Trimming pared 4 bases from V and 0 bases from J, leaving 12 bases between. CDR3 in amino acids: CASSIAGTSTDTQYF. CDR3 nucleotides: TGCGCCAGCAGCATCGCTGGGACTAGCACAGATACGCAGTATTTT. The complete variable domain, with remaining parts taken from reference TRBV5-1 and TRBJ2-3, reads KAGVTQTPRYLIKTRGQQVTLSCSPISGHRSVSWYQQTPGQGLQFLFEYFSETQRNKGNFPGRFSGRQFSNSRSEMNVSTLELGDSALYLCASSIAGTSTDTQYFGPGTRLTVL.

V and J are TRBV28 and TRBJ2-5; no clear D. The CDR3 totals 15 residues. Per the germline V gene, CDR1 is MDHEN and CDR2 is SYDVKM. Trimming pared 5 bases from V and 1 base from J, leaving 14 bases between. The CDR3 protein is CASSADGPGQETQYF. The CDR3 nucleotides read TGTGCCAGCAGTGCGGACGGTCCGGGCCAAGAGACCCAGTACTTC.

The chain recombines TRBV10-3 with TRBJ2-2, with D perhaps matching TRBD1 or TRBD2 (5 bases each). This CDR3 region has 15 residues. The V gene lost 6 bases and the J gene lost 3 bases, with 14 bases spanning the gap. The germline CDR1 and CDR2 sequences are ENHRY and SYGVKD. CDR3 DNA: TGTGCCATCAGCCCCGGGACCGTGTACACCGGGGAGCTGTTTTTT. It is translated as CAISPGTVYTGELFF.

This clone was observed a single time. The chain links TRBV5-6 to TRBJ2-7; TRBD1 is a possible D gene (6 bases). The CDR3 sequence is 13 residues long. Germline V gene lookup returns CDR1 SGHDT and CDR2 YYEEEE. V dropped 2 bases and J dropped 6 bases, with 12 bases sitting between them. The CDR3 spells CASSFTGFGEQYF. For the CDR3, the DNA is TGTGCCAGCAGCTTTACAGGGTTTGGCGAGCAGTACTTC.

The V call is TRBV28, the J call TRBJ2-5; 8 bases are shared with TRBD1. The V gene end was trimmed by 4 bases and the J gene end by 9 bases; junction bases not matched to a gene: 10. The CDR3 is 14 residues long. Germline V lookup: CDR1 MDHEN, CDR2 SYDVKM. CDR3 amino acids: CASSSPGQAVAQYF. The CDR3 region has the DNA TGTGCCAGCAGTTCGCCGGGACAGGCAGTGGCCCAGTACTTC.

The chain uses TRBV18 and TRBJ2-1; D gene uncertain. The CDR3 runs to 18 residues. Trimming left V 3 bases short and J 9 bases short, with 27 bases between. Germline V CDR1 and CDR2: KGHSH, LQKENI. CDR3 DNA sequence: TGTGCCAGCTCACCCCCCGGCTCACGCGCACCCCTCGCGCGTGAGCAGTTCTTC. Protein product: CASSPPGSRAPLAREQFF.

This clone was found once. This rearrangement joins TRBV28 to TRBJ2-6; D gene unclear. V was trimmed by 2 bases and J by 0 bases, leaving 11 bases between them. There are 17 residues in the CDR3. Germline V lookup: CDR1 MDHEN, CDR2 SYDVKM. CDR3 in DNA: TGTGCCAGCAGTTTACGCCCATCTCTCTCTGGGGCCAACGTCCTGACTTTC. It is translated as CASSLRPSLSGANVLTF.

The sample holds a few counts of this clone. The chain combines TRBV2 with TRBJ1-5, with 8 bases matching TRBD1. Losses at the gene ends were 7 bases for V and 7 bases for J; bases not matched to a gene: 6. Germline CDR1 SNHLY, CDR2 FYNNEI. The CDR3 runs 13 residues. This CDR3 reads CASNQGAGQPQHF. CDR3 DNA sequence: TGTGCCAGCAACCAGGGGGCTGGGCAGCCCCAGCATTTT.

This clone was seen a handful of times. The chain employs TRBV19 and TRBJ2-1; 13 bases line up with TRBD2. From germline, CDR1 is LNHDA and CDR2 SQIVND (reference sequence). This CDR3 is 14 amino acids long. V shed 7 bases and J 7 bases; nucleotides not matched to a gene: 4. The CDR3 sequence is CASTRTSGSNEQFF. In DNA, the CDR3 is TGTGCCAGTACCCGGACTAGCGGGAGTAATGAGCAGTTCTTC.

The CDR3 nucleotides read TGCGCCAGCAGCTTGGAAGGAGCGGAAGAGACCCAGTACTTC. Translating it yields CASSLEGAEETQYF. The chain recombines TRBV5-1 with TRBJ2-5, with a possible D match to TRBD2 (5 bases). This CDR3 has 14 amino acids. V was clipped by 0 bases and J by 3 bases, with 9 bases between them. CDR1 and CDR2 (germline): SGHRS, YFSETQ.

The chain combines TRBV6-5 with TRBJ2-5; TRBD2 is a possible D gene (5 bases). Germline V gives CDR1 MNHEY, CDR2 SVGAGI. V was clipped by 0 bases and J by 2 bases, with 10 bases between them. CDR3 length: 15 amino acids. CDR3 nucleotide sequence: TGTGCCAGCAGTTACTCCAGCGGCCGACAAGAGACCCAGTACTTC. It yields the protein CASSYSSGRQETQYF.

The CDR3 is CASSLRGRPVTDTQYF. The CDR3 DNA reads TGTGCCAGCAGCTTACGCGGGAGACCCGTCACAGATACGCAGTATTTT. The chain couples TRBV7-3 to TRBJ2-3, with 7 bases fitting TRBD2. The CDR3 is 16 residues long. The germline V gene has CDR1 SGHTA and CDR2 FQGTGA. V was clipped by 2 bases and J by 2 bases; unmatched bases: 7.

The chain recombines TRBV7-9 with TRBJ2-6; D not certain. The CDR3 has 17 residues. Trimming removed 5 bases at V and 0 bases at J, with 14 bases between. The V gene's germline CDR1 is SEHNR and CDR2 FQNEAQ (reference sequence). Here the CDR3 DNA reads TGTGCCAGCAGCCTACTCGGCAGCCCCTCTGGGGCCAACGTCCTGACTTTC. This codes for CASSLLGSPSGANVLTF.

The rearrangement joins TRBV28 to TRBJ1-4; D gene uncertain. CDR1 and CDR2 (germline): MDHEN, SYDVKM. Between the trimmed V and J ends, which lost 5 bases and 6 bases, there was a span of 13 bases. This CDR3 comprises 14 residues. This CDR3 reads CASSSNPADEKLFF. The CDR3 nucleotides are TGTGCCAGCAGTAGTAATCCTGCGGATGAAAAACTGTTTTTT.

This chain connects TRBV7-2 to TRBJ2-1; 7 nucleotides align to TRBD2. V dropped 6 bases and J dropped 5; count of bases not matched to a gene: 4. CDR3 length: 13 amino acids. Germline V gene data show CDR1 as SGHTA and CDR2 as FQGNSA. CDR3 nucleotide sequence: TGTGCCAGCAGGGCTAGCGGCAACAATGAGCAGTTCTTC. This sequence encodes CASRASGNNEQFF.

This clone was recorded a few times. The chain uses TRBV13 and TRBJ2-7; D possibly corresponds to TRBD1 (5 bases). V was pared by 2 bases and J by 0 bases, with 11 bases between. This CDR3 comprises 15 residues. Germline V gene data show CDR1 as PRHDT and CDR2 as FYEKMQ (reference sequence). The CDR3 loop reads CASSLWGGLSYEQYF. The CDR3 DNA follows: TGTGCCAGCAGCTTATGGGGCGGTCTCTCCTACGAGCAGTACTTC.